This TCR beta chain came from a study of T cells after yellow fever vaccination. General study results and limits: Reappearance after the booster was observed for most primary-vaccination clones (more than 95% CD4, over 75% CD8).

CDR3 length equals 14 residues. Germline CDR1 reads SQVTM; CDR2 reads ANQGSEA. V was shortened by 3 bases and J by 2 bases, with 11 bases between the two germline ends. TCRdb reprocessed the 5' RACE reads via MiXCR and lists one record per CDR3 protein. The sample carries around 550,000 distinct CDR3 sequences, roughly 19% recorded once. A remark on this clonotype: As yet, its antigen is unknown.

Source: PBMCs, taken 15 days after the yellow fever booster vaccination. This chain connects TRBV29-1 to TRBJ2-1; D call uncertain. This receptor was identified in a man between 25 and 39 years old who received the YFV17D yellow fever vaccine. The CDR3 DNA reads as TGCAGCGTTGATCTGGATACGGCCTACAATGAGCAGTTCTTC. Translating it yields CSVDLDTAYNEQFF.